The clone carrying this TCR beta chain appeared a few times. No antigen is known for it. The source of the sample is a study of beta chain features in type 1 diabetes. Sequenced material consisted of expressed TCRB transcripts (all of the isolated RNA was reverse transcribed). The protocol was immunoSEQ multiplex PCR, while the TCRdb copy is restricted to in-frame clones and leaves out a portion. The repertoire holds under 350,000 clones, with approximately 24% as singletons. The J segment lost 4 bases and the V segment lost 6 bases, leaving 7 bases of the junction unmatched. CDR3 length equals 15 residues. Germline loops: CDR1 LNHDA, CDR2 SQIVND (reference sequence). By way of CD45RO/CCR7/CD25/CD127/CD95/CD27, the CD4+ regulatory, stem cell-like memory, central memory and naive cells were sorted. Whole-study findings and limits: There was a moderate but significant shortening of TCRB CDR3s in all four CD4+ subsets of Type 1 diabetes patients.

The chain couples TRBV19 to TRBJ1-2; 11 nucleotides line up with TRBD1. What was sequenced was naive CD4+ T cells from blood. The receptor was isolated from a woman aged 25-40 years with type 1 diabetes. In DNA, the CDR3 is TGTGCCAGTAGCCCGGACAGGGGGCGGACCTATGGCTACACCTTC. Its translation is CASSPDRGRTYGYTF.